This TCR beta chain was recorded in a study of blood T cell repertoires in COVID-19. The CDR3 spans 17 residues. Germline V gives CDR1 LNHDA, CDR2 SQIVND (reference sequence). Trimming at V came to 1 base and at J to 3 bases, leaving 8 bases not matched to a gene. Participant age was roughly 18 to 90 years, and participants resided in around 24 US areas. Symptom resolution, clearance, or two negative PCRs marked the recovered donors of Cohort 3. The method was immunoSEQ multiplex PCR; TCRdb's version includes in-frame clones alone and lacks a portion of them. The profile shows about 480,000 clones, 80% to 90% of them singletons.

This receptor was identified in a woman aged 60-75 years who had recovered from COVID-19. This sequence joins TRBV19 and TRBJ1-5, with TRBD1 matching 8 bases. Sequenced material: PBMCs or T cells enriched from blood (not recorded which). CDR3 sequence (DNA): TGTGCCAGTAGTATAGCCCCGGGACAGGCGATCAATCAGCCCCAGCATTTT. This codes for CASSIAPGQAINQPQHF.